This TCR beta chain comes out of a study of PD-1 blockade in classical Hodgkin lymphoma. Study-level background: Nivolumab dosing for patients was 3 mg/kg, administered intravenously every 2 weeks.

The study's findings and limits: Patients newly diagnosed and complete responders had comparable baseline diversity. Patients with an early start, nivolumab under 1 year after ASCT, were excluded.

There are 16 residues in the CDR3. The germline V gene encodes CDR1 SGHTA and CDR2 FQGNSA. J was trimmed by 6 bases and V by 5 bases; bases with no gene match: 11. Using immunoSEQ multiplex PCR, the repertoire was profiled, and TCRdb retains in-frame clones only, with some absent. The table has some 41,000 clones, approximately 70% seen once. As for this clone: Its target is unknown.

Every patient relapsed after autologous stem cell transplantation, and brentuximab vedotin exposure varied. Patients showed best responses of complete response, partial response or progressive disease. The receptor comes from a human donor with classical Hodgkin lymphoma. The source material was peripheral blood mononuclear cells (PBMCs), sampled before the second cycle of nivolumab. The chain employs TRBV7-2 and TRBJ2-1; 9 bases align to TRBD2. The CDR3: CASSPRTAGGRNEQFF. CDR3 sequence (DNA): TGTGCCAGCAGCCCCAGGACAGCGGGGGGCCGCAATGAGCAGTTCTTC.